Each of the 13 T cell receptor beta chains below was sequenced from the same sample in a study of OX40 agonist ivuxolimab in advanced cancers. Clones were sequenced by immunoSEQ multiplex PCR, and TCRdb holds only the in-frame ones, with some missing. The table includes about 100,000 clones, around 93% detected once. This sample comprised CD4+ or CD8+ T cells sorted from blood, obtained in a trial of the OX40 agonist ivuxolimab. These receptors were taken from an adult with an advanced solid tumor such as melanoma, head and neck, liver or kidney cancer.

The rearrangement uses TRBV7-2 and TRBJ2-3, with TRBD2 identical over 11 bases. Germline-derived CDR1 and CDR2 are SGHTA and FQGNSA. Germline trimming cut 5 bases from V and 4 bases from J; bases unmatched to any gene: 5. There are 15 residues in the CDR3. In DNA form, the CDR3 reads TGTGCCAGCAGCACACCTAGCGGGAGGTCAGATACGCAGTATTTT. Amino acid sequence: CASSTPSGRSDTQYF. The full variable domain, completed using reference TRBV7-2 and TRBJ2-3, is GAGVSQSPSNKVTEKGKDVELRCDPISGHTALYWYRQSLGQGLEFLIYFQGNSAPDKSGLPSDRFSAERTGGSVSTLTIQRTQQEDSAVYLCASSTPSGRSDTQYFGPGTRLTVL.

This rearrangement joins TRBV6-5 to TRBJ2-1, with unresolved D. Trimming pared 5 bases from V and 9 bases from J, leaving 8 bases between. This CDR3 spans 11 amino acids. The germline V gene has CDR1 MNHEY and CDR2 SVGAGI. The CDR3 coding sequence is TGTGCCAGCAGTAGGACGGGTGAGCAGTTCTTC. The encoded protein is CASSRTGEQFF.

CDR3 in amino acids: CASSFSFALGQRNYEQYF. The CDR3 nucleotides are TGTGCCAGCAGCTTTAGTTTTGCCCTGGGACAGCGAAACTACGAGCAGTACTTC. This chain connects TRBV11-3 to TRBJ2-7; 7 nucleotides agree with TRBD1. This CDR3 spans 18 amino acids. V was clipped by 3 bases and J by 3 bases; unmatched bases: 17. Germline V gene sequence: CDR1 SGHNT, CDR2 YENEEA.

The J gene is TRBJ2-3, the V gene TRBV25-1, with TRBD2 as a possible D gene (5 bases). V was shortened by 4 bases and J by 2 bases, with 16 bases between the two germline ends. CDR3 length: 16 residues. The germline CDR1 and CDR2 sequences are MGHDK and SYGVNS. The CDR3 spells CASSGYGGRPTDTQYF. The CDR3 nucleotides are TGTGCCAGCAGTGGATATGGCGGGCGACCCACAGATACGCAGTATTTT.

The chain employs TRBV6-6 and TRBJ1-2; D is unclear. This CDR3 spans 13 amino acids. CDR1 MNHNY and CDR2 SVGAGI come from the germline V gene (reference sequence). V dropped 5 bases and J dropped 8 bases, with 15 bases sitting between them. DNA for the CDR3: TGTGCCAGCAGTCCCAACCCTGAAGGCGGCTACACCTTC. The encoded protein is CASSPNPEGGYTF.

The rearrangement uses TRBV4-2 and TRBJ2-1; TRBD2 matches 7 bases. Germline V gene sequence: CDR1 LGHNA, CDR2 YNFKEQ. The V segment lost 1 base and the J segment 1 base; nucleotides outside the gene matches: 10. This CDR3 is 18 amino acids long. CDR3 DNA sequence: TGTGCCAGCAGCCAAGGGCCTTTGCGCGGGAGTTCCTACAATGAGCAGTTCTTC. It codes for CASSQGPLRGSSYNEQFF.

J is TRBJ2-2 and V is TRBV27, with 9 bases matching TRBD2. The CDR3 is 16 amino acids. Germline V gene lookup returns CDR1 MNHEY and CDR2 SMNVEV (reference sequence). With V trimmed by 6 bases and J by 0 bases, 5 bases remained unmatched. The CDR3 protein is CASSIRTSANTGELFF. The DNA of the CDR3 is TGTGCCAGCAGCATCCGGACTAGCGCGAACACCGGGGAGCTGTTTTTT.

The DNA of the CDR3 is TGTGCCAGCAAAAGGACAGCAAGGAATCAGCCCCAGCATTTT. This encodes CASKRTARNQPQHF. The chain employs TRBV28 and TRBJ1-5; a weak D match, TRBD1 (6 bases). The CDR3 is 14 amino acids. From germline, CDR1 is MDHEN and CDR2 SYDVKM. V was trimmed by 7 bases and J by 4 bases, leaving 14 bases between them.

J is TRBJ1-2 and V is TRBV28; D is unclear. CDR3 length: 16 residues. Germline V gene sequence: CDR1 MDHEN, CDR2 SYDVKM. V shed 3 bases and J shed 3 bases, with 17 bases lying between them. CDR3 DNA: TGTGCCAGCAGTTTCATGGTTTCCATTCTAGACTATGGCTACACCTTC. This encodes CASSFMVSILDYGYTF.

This chain joins TRBV5-1 and TRBJ2-7; 7 positions agree with TRBD1. This CDR3 has 15 residues. Trimming took 5 bases from V and 3 from J; bases not matched to a gene: 11. CDR1 and CDR2 (germline): SGHRS, YFSETQ. CDR3 sequence reads: CASRVASQGYYEQYF. For the CDR3, the DNA is TGCGCCAGCAGGGTCGCCTCACAGGGGTACTACGAGCAGTACTTC.

This clone is a singleton in its sample. The chain joins TRBV30 to TRBJ1-2; D remains unclear. The CDR3 has 10 residues. The V gene's germline CDR1 is GTSNPN and CDR2 SVGIG (reference sequence). Deletions cut 3 bases from V and 6 bases from J, with 5 bases between. The CDR3 region has the DNA TGTGCCTGGAGACGTGATGGCTACACCTTC. It specifies CAWRRDGYTF.

This sequence joins TRBV21-1 and TRBJ1-1. TRBV21-1 is a pseudogene locus. CDR3 size: 14 residues. CDR3: CASSKEEGDTEAFF. The CDR3 coding sequence is TGTGCCAGCAGCAAAGAGGAGGGGGACACTGAAGCTTTCTTT.

J is TRBJ2-5 and V is TRBV2, with a tentative D call TRBD1 (5 bases). CDR1 SNHLY and CDR2 FYNNEI come from the germline V gene. CDR3 length: 12 residues. V was shortened by 5 bases and J by 4 bases, with 8 bases between the two germline ends. CDR3 sequence reads: CASSSTAETQYF. The CDR3 DNA sequence: TGTGCCAGCAGTTCGACAGCAGAGACCCAGTACTTC.